Included here is one T cell receptor beta chain sequence, with context. Its target is not known. The data originate from a study of cytomegalovirus exposure and HLA in healthy donors. PCR used 60 Vbeta primers and 13 Jbeta primers. The method was immunoSEQ multiplex PCR; TCRdb's version includes in-frame clones alone and lacks a portion of them. This repertoire comprises about 79,000 clones; its ten largest clones make up about 4.6%. V trimming: 2 bases; J trimming: 4 bases; junction bases outside the gene matches: 10. Germline V gene lookup returns CDR1 MNHEY and CDR2 SVGAGI. This CDR3 contains 16 residues. Overall study results and limits: Later analysis associated a missense DCLRE1C variant with TCR beta V- and J-gene trimming.

Source material: PBMCs. The TCR sequence derives from a man younger than 40 in good health and CMV-seronegative. This chain uses TRBV6-5 with TRBJ2-7; TRBD2 matches at 8 bases. The CDR3 here is CASSYSSPGGLYEQYF. As DNA, the CDR3 is TGTGCCAGCAGTTACAGTAGCCCGGGGGGGCTTTACGAGCAGTACTTC.